The clone carrying this T cell receptor (beta chain) has a handful of counts. The antigen is undetermined. The data stem from a study of T cells in Graves' hyperthyroidism and ophthalmopathy. Points from the study as a whole: Most clonotypes expanded in thyroid above 0.001 were likewise present in blood.

There were TCR beta CDR3 regions amplified from RNA transcripts. Using the HTBI primer set, a first-round RT-PCR was run on the TCR CDR3. TCRdb called the multiplex PCR reads again in MiXCR, with one record for every CDR3 protein. The sample lists hundreds of thousands of distinct CDR3 sequences; under 15% were seen once. Subjects with ophthalmopathy showed a Clinical Activity Score no lower than 3, a NOSPECS grade no lower than 4, and a duration shorter than 3 months. Per the germline V gene, CDR1 is ENHRY and CDR2 is SYGVKD. The CDR3 totals 15 residues. The V segment lost 9 bases and the J segment 3 bases; nucleotides outside the gene matches: 9.

This chain joins TRBV10-3 and TRBJ2-2, with 8 bases lining up with TRBD1. The origin of this receptor is a man aged 18 to 29 with Graves' ophthalmopathy. Sequencing was performed on blood. The CDR3, as DNA: TGTGCCATACCTAGACAGGGGTTGGACACCGGGGAGCTGTTTTTT. Translating it yields CAIPRQGLDTGELFF.